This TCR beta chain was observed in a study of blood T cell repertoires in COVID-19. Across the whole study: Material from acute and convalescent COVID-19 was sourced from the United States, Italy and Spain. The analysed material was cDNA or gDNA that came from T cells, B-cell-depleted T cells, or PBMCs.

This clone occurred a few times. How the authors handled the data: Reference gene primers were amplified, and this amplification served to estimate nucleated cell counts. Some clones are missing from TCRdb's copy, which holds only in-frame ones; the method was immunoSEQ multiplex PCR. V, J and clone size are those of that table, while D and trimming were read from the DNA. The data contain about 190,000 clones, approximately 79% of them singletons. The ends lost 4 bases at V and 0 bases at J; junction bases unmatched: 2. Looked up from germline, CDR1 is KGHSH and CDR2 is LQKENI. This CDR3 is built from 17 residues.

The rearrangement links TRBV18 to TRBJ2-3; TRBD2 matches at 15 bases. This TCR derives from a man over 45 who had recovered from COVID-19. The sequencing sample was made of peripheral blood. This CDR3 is CASSLGTSGGSTDTQYF. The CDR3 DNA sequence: TGTGCCAGCTCACTCGGGACTAGCGGGGGGAGCACAGATACGCAGTATTTT.